This is a list of T cell receptor beta chains from one sample in a study of long-term antiretroviral therapy in people with HIV. Assay: immunoSEQ multiplex PCR; the TCRdb copy retains only in-frame clones and omits some. Of around 34,000 clones listed, 60% to 75% are singletons. Sequencing used unsorted PBMCs, obtained 3 years after starting antiretroviral therapy. The receptors derive from a man in his fifties with HIV. Both conserved end residues are trimmed from each CDR3.

>TRBV18
ASSGTRETQY
>TRBV13
ASSLVGNQPQH
>TRBV19
ASTPFGAASEDTQY
>TRBV6-6
ASSYSTGRGGDTQY
>TRBV19
ASSTKGGRETQY
>TRBV19
ASSPSRGDGYT
>TRBV11-2
ASSSSGLQETQY
>TRBV7-9
ASSLMNGGRKWSYNEQF
>TRBV2
ASSAETGPFQPQH
>TRBV28
ASSSRQGEQY
>TRBV4-3
ASSHTGRANTEAF
>TRBV7-9
ASSLGTPLASSYEQY
>TRBV7-3
ASSLGPGELF
>TRBV5-1
ASSFSGSNTEAF
>TRBV28
ASSLPVYNEQF
>TRBV4-1
ASSQNPLGDTQY
>TRBV28
ASSRGTGTQY
>TRBV19
ASSFRTLTTGGYT
>TRBV4-3
ASSQHQSPGTANTEAF
>TRBV14
ASSQGLAGAYEQY
>TRBV18
ASSPSVAGDVETQY
>TRBV14
ASSQPGTGAYEQY
>TRBV19
ASSALVGALTEAF
>TRBV5-1
ASSPPAGGQETQY
>TRBV7-3
ASSLNGGAGTDTQY
>TRBV7-2
ASSWGNPRLGVYEQY
>TRBV19
ASSLRDQPQH
>TRBV28
ASSFVGGSGYT
>TRBV18
ASSRSLDQGGGEKLF